This T cell receptor (beta chain) stems from a study of Graves' ophthalmopathy and Graves' hyperthyroidism. Ophthalmopathy donors showed moderate-to-severe activity, CAS ≥3, NOSPECS ≥4 and a duration under 3 months. Diagnosis used clinical symptoms, serum thyroxine, TRAb, thyroid ultrasound and orbital computed tomography. Beta-chain TCR CDR3 regions were amplified from RNA transcripts. The authors performed first-round RT-PCR with HTBI primers and then a second-round multiplex PCR. TCRdb analysed the multiplex PCR reads with MiXCR anew, one entry per CDR3 protein. The data hold 650,000 to 900,000 distinct CDR3 sequences, with 35% to 50% observed a single time. The CDR3 extends over 14 amino acids. From germline, CDR1 is MDHEN and CDR2 SYDVKM. V was clipped by 2 bases and J by 2 bases, with 9 bases between them. This clonotype was found a few times.

J is TRBJ2-5 and V is TRBV28; D is possibly TRBD1 (6 bases). Input material: peripheral blood. The sequence came from an adult man with Graves' ophthalmopathy. The CDR3 DNA reads TGTGCCAGCAGTTTAGACAGGCTGCAAGAGACCCAGTACTTC. Protein product: CASSLDRLQETQYF.